This entry lists 15 T cell receptor beta chains sequenced from one sample in a study of control samples from healthy donors and cancer patients. The data were produced by immunoSEQ multiplex PCR, yet TCRdb's version contains in-frame clones alone and is incomplete. The sample holds about 77,000 clones, roughly 92% seen once. The material sequenced was blood. The source is a woman aged 55-69 years in good health.

The genes are TRBV3-1 (or the pseudogene TRBV3-2) and TRBJ1-4; 8 nucleotides agree with TRBD1. The CDR3 spans 14 residues. V was clipped by 6 bases and J by 8 bases; unmatched bases: 8. The germline V gene has CDR1 LGHDT and CDR2 YNNKEL (reference sequence). CDR3 coding DNA: TGTGCCAGCAGACGAACAGGGGGGGGAGAAAAACTGTTTTTT. Translation gives CASRRTGGGEKLFF.

This clone has only one observation. The chain recombines TRBV28 with TRBJ1-5, with D possibly matching TRBD1 (6 bases). The CDR3 is 14 residues long. V gave up 4 bases and J gave up 5 bases, with 12 bases separating them. CDR1 MDHEN and CDR2 SYDVKM come from the germline V gene. CDR3 amino acids: CASSSTGRDQPQHF. The CDR3 bases are TGTGCCAGCAGTTCTACAGGGAGGGATCAGCCCCAGCATTTT.

This rearrangement joins TRBV5-4 to TRBJ2-7; the D is unclear. This CDR3 spans 11 amino acids. V lost 1 base and J lost 6, with 5 bases in between. CDR1 SGHNT and CDR2 YYREEE come from the germline V gene (reference sequence). In nucleotides, the CDR3 is TGTGCCAGCAGCTTGCGGTCCGAGCAGTACTTC. Translated: CASSLRSEQYF.

The chain joins TRBV19 to TRBJ2-7; 8 bases fit TRBD2. This CDR3 spans 14 amino acids. Trimming at V came to 3 bases and at J to 6 bases, leaving 7 bases not matched to a gene. Germline values: CDR1 LNHDA, CDR2 SQIVND (reference sequence). In DNA form, the CDR3 reads TGTGCCAGTAGTATGGGCGGCGGGACTAGCGAGCAGTACTTC. Protein: CASSMGGGTSEQYF.

This chain connects TRBV5-1 to TRBJ2-5; D ambiguous. Germline V gene data show CDR1 as SGHRS and CDR2 as YFSETQ. Trimming pared 0 bases from V and 5 bases from J, leaving 14 bases between. The length of the CDR3 is 15 residues. CDR3 sequence: CASSLGGVSGETQYF. The CDR3 DNA reads TGCGCCAGCAGCTTGGGAGGAGTATCGGGCGAGACCCAGTACTTC.

The genes are TRBV4-1 and TRBJ1-4; D is unclear. The V gene's germline CDR1 is MGHRA and CDR2 YSYEKL. This CDR3 is 14 amino acids long. The ends were cut back, 0 bases at V and 7 bases at J, with 9 bases in the middle. CDR3 DNA sequence: TGCGCCAGCAGCCAAGAAAGGGTACGTGAAAAACTGTTTTTT. Its protein product is CASSQERVREKLFF.

The chain is built from TRBV6-5 and TRBJ1-6; D call uncertain. The CDR3 runs to 13 residues. The V and J ends lost 4 bases and 13 bases respectively, with 14 bases between them. The germline gives CDR1 MNHEY, CDR2 SVGAGI. The CDR3 is CASSSYIRSPLHF. The CDR3 bases are TGTGCCAGCAGTTCATACATACGTTCCCCCCTCCACTTT.

The chain uses TRBV7-2 and TRBJ2-5; D may be TRBD1 or TRBD2 (6 bases each). The CDR3 has 15 amino acids. Germline values: CDR1 SGHTA, CDR2 FQGNSA. V dropped 1 base and J dropped 6 bases, with 15 bases sitting between them. Here the CDR3 DNA reads TGTGCCAGCAGCTTAGGGGGTATAGGGGGGAAGACCCAGTACTTC. This encodes CASSLGGIGGKTQYF.

In this sample, this clone turned up once. This chain uses TRBV2 with TRBJ2-7; weak D call: TRBD1 (5 bases). The CDR3 is made up of 14 amino acids. Per the germline V gene, CDR1 is SNHLY and CDR2 is FYNNEI. Trimming removed 4 bases at V and 3 bases at J, with 13 bases between. The CDR3 DNA reads as TGTGCCAGCAGTGTTCCAGGGAATATCTACGAGCAGTACTTC. This translates into CASSVPGNIYEQYF.

This clone is a singleton in its sample. This sequence joins TRBV6-6 and TRBJ1-1; D is undetermined. Per germline, CDR1 MNHNY and CDR2 SVGAGI (reference sequence). Trimming left V 5 bases short and J 0 bases short, with 19 bases between. This CDR3 contains 17 residues. CDR3 amino acids: CASSQDTTPYLNTEAFF. The CDR3 DNA reads as TGTGCCAGCAGTCAGGATACAACCCCTTACTTGAACACTGAAGCTTTCTTT.

CDR3 sequence: CASSLEQGASGELFF. The DNA for the CDR3 is TGTGCCAGCAGCTTAGAACAGGGGGCATCCGGGGAGCTGTTTTTT. This chain connects TRBV11-2 to TRBJ2-2; 9 bases are a match to TRBD1. The CDR3 is made up of 15 amino acids. Germline values: CDR1 SGHAT, CDR2 FQNNGV. Trimming took 0 bases from V and 6 from J; bases not matched to a gene: 2.

The chain uses TRBV2 and TRBJ1-5, with no clear D. The V gene lost 6 bases and the J gene lost 7 bases, with 13 bases spanning the gap. CDR1 is SNHLY and CDR2 is FYNNEI in the germline V gene. The CDR3 is made up of 13 amino acids. CDR3 nucleotide sequence: TGTGCCAGCAGCGTTGGGGTGTTCCAGCCCCAGCATTTT. Translation gives CASSVGVFQPQHF. Combining the CDR3 with reference TRBV2 and TRBJ1-5 gives the whole variable domain EPEVTQTPSHQVTQMGQEVILRCVPISNHLYFYWYRQILGQKVEFLVSFYNNEISEKSEIFDDQFSVERPDGSNFTLKIRSTKLEDSAMYFCASSVGVFQPQHFGDGTRLSIL.

V gene TRBV28 combines with J gene TRBJ2-7; D perhaps matches TRBD1 (6 bases). This CDR3 is 14 amino acids long. V lost 7 bases to trimming and J lost 2 bases, with 15 bases between them. Germline CDR1 is MDHEN and CDR2 is SYDVKM. CDR3 sequence reads: CASIPQAGAYEQYF. The CDR3 nucleotides are TGTGCCAGCATCCCCCAGGCAGGGGCCTACGAGCAGTACTTC.

The rearrangement links TRBV2 to TRBJ2-7, with a weak D call TRBD1 (6 bases). The CDR3 has 13 residues. V lost 3 bases and J 0 bases, leaving 6 bases between the germline ends. Germline CDR1 and CDR2: SNHLY and FYNNEI. The DNA for the CDR3 is TGTGCCAGCAGTGAGGACAGCTCCTACGAGCAGTACTTC. Translated, it gives CASSEDSSYEQYF.

The V call is TRBV11-2, the J call TRBJ2-7; D unresolved. Between the trimmed V and J ends, which lost 5 bases and 0 bases, there was a span of 11 bases. The CDR3 runs 14 residues. CDR1 SGHAT and CDR2 FQNNGV come from the germline V gene. CDR3 coding DNA: TGTGCCAGCAGCCCCCATCTGAGCTCCTACGAGCAGTACTTC. Translation: CASSPHLSSYEQYF.